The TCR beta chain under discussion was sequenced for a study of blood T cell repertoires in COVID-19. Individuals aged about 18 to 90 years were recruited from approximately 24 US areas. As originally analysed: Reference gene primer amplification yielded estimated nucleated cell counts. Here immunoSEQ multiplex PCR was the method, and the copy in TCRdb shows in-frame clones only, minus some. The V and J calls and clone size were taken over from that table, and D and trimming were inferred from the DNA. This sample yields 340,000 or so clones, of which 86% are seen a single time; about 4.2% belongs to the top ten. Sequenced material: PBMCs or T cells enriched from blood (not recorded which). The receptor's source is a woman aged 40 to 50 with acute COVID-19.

As DNA, the CDR3 is TGTGCCAGCAGCTTGGAGGGGCAGTATAATTCACCCCTCCACTTT. Its protein product is CASSLEGQYNSPLHF. This rearrangement joins TRBV5-4 to TRBJ1-6, with D possibly TRBD1 on 5 matching bases. Germline CDR1 and CDR2: SGHNT and YYREEE (reference sequence). The CDR3 extends over 15 amino acids. The germline V and J ends were trimmed by 0 bases and 4 bases, with 8 bases remaining between them.